The 13 T cell receptor beta chains given below trace back to one sample, sequenced in a study of blood T cells in healthy people across ages. It was with a sample-barcoded 5' primer and a J-beta primer mix that a second PCR of roughly 7 to 12 cycles was run. TCRdb re-called the 5' RACE reads through MiXCR, storing one row per CDR3 protein. The table records 1,300,000 or so distinct CDR3 sequences, almost 60% of them present only once. Sequencing was done on a sample of blood. Every receptor here comes from a man aged 18 to 30 in good health.

The rearrangement uses TRBV27 and TRBJ2-2; D possibly corresponds to TRBD2 (7 bases). The CDR3 sequence is 15 residues long. The germline CDR1 and CDR2 sequences are MNHEY and SMNVEV (reference sequence). V lost 6 bases to trimming and J lost 4 bases, with 15 bases between them. The CDR3 protein is CASSPYGGLTGELFF. CDR3 nucleotides: TGTGCCAGCAGCCCCTACGGGGGGCTCACCGGGGAGCTGTTTTTT.

The V and J genes are TRBV6-5 and TRBJ1-1; maybe TRBD1 (6 bases). The V end lost 11 bases, the J end lost 1 base, and 14 bases lay between the germline ends. CDR3 length equals 13 residues. The germline V gene has CDR1 MNHEY and CDR2 SVGAGI. This CDR3 reads CASYRVGNTEAFF. The CDR3 DNA follows: TGTGCCTCCTACAGGGTGGGGAACACTGAAGCTTTCTTT.

The genes are TRBV2 and TRBJ2-4, with 7 nucleotides matching TRBD2. V lost 8 bases to trimming and J lost 13 bases; unmatched junction nucleotides: 20. CDR1 and CDR2 from the germline V gene are SNHLY and FYNNEI. CDR3 length: 15 residues. The CDR3 coding sequence is TGTGCCAGCCGGGGGGACTTCACCGGGCTGGGTGAGCAGTACTTC. Protein product: CASRGDFTGLGEQYF.

DNA for the CDR3: TGTGCCAGCAGACGGACAGAAAAACTGTTTTTT. Its translation: CASRRTEKLFF. The genes are TRBV28 and TRBJ1-4, with D tentatively TRBD1 (5 bases). V lost 6 bases and J 8 bases, leaving 7 bases between the germline ends. CDR3 length: 11 residues. CDR1 and CDR2 from the germline V gene are MDHEN and SYDVKM.

This clonotype was seen a handful of times. V is TRBV2 and J is TRBJ2-1, with 12 bases that match TRBD2. This CDR3 has 19 amino acids. Germline V gene lookup returns CDR1 SNHLY and CDR2 FYNNEI. V shed 5 bases, J shed 8 bases, and the junction held 19 bases outside the gene matches. CDR3 bases: TGTGCCAGCAGTAATTTCCCCGGACTAGCGGGGTTTAGGGACGATGAGCAGTTCTTC. Encoded protein: CASSNFPGLAGFRDDEQFF. The whole variable domain, remainder taken from reference TRBV2 and TRBJ2-1, is EPEVTQTPSHQVTQMGQEVILRCVPISNHLYFYWYRQILGQKVEFLVSFYNNEISEKSEIFDDQFSVERPDGSNFTLKIRSTKLEDSAMYFCASSNFPGLAGFRDDEQFFGPGTRLTVL.

The CDR3 is CASSADGRTDTQYF. As DNA, the CDR3 is TGTGCCAGCAGCGCCGACGGGCGCACAGATACGCAGTATTTT. The chain couples TRBV2 to TRBJ2-3; no definite D call. Trimming took 6 bases from V and 1 from J, leaving 11 bases between them. CDR3 length: 14 amino acids. CDR1 is SNHLY, CDR2 FYNNEI, per germline.

The table lists this clonotype with a few counts. V is TRBV9 and J is TRBJ2-3, with TRBD2 matching over 11 bases. This CDR3 is 16 amino acids long. V lost 4 bases to trimming and J lost 6 bases; unmatched junction nucleotides: 10. CDR1 and CDR2 from the germline V gene are SGDLS and YYNGEE. CDR3 DNA: TGTGCCAGCAGCCTACTCCCTAGCGGGGGGCAGGATACGCAGTATTTT. It specifies CASSLLPSGGQDTQYF.

This clonotype occurred a few times. The V gene is TRBV20-1, the J gene TRBJ2-1; D might be TRBD1 (5 bases). V lost 0 bases, J lost 10 bases, and 16 bases lay in between. The CDR3 is 14 amino acids. Germline CDR1 and CDR2: DFQATT and SNEGSKA (reference sequence). CDR3 nucleotide sequence: TGCAGTGCTAGAGACGTTGCAGGGTTCTGGGAGCAGTTCTTC. It translates to CSARDVAGFWEQFF.

This clonotype was seen only a few times. The chain has TRBV9 and TRBJ2-4; 10 bases are shared with TRBD1. The J call could be wrong; TRBJ2-5 is a better fit for the DNA end. There are 15 residues in the CDR3. The germline gives CDR1 SGDLS, CDR2 YYNGEE. The CDR3 region has the DNA TGTGCCAGCAGCGACGAGACAGGGGGCATCGAGACCCAGTACTTC. Translated: CASSDETGGIETQYF.

The chain has TRBV10-3 and TRBJ2-5, with D tentatively TRBD2 (6 bases). This CDR3 is built from 14 residues. Germline V lookup: CDR1 ENHRY, CDR2 SYGVKD. V dropped 4 bases and J dropped 1 base, with 10 bases sitting between them. CDR3 residues: CAISVHSGQETQYF. DNA for the CDR3: TGTGCCATCAGTGTCCATAGCGGCCAAGAGACCCAGTACTTC.

J is TRBJ2-1 and V is TRBV10-3; weak D call: TRBD2 (6 bases). V lost 2 bases and J lost 6, with 14 bases in between. The germline V gene has CDR1 ENHRY and CDR2 SYGVKD. The CDR3 runs to 15 residues. CDR3: CAISEELADTNEQFF. The CDR3 nucleotides read TGTGCCATCAGTGAGGAACTAGCAGATACCAATGAGCAGTTCTTC.

The V and J genes are TRBV6-6 and TRBJ1-2; D uncertain. V was shortened by 4 bases and J by 1 base, with 7 bases between the two germline ends. The CDR3 is 13 residues long. The V gene's germline CDR1 is MNHNY and CDR2 SVGAGI (reference sequence). Here the CDR3 DNA reads TGTGCCAGCAGTTTTACACGTAACTATGGCTACACCTTC. Translating gives CASSFTRNYGYTF.

J is TRBJ2-1 and V is TRBV18, with D tentatively TRBD1 (6 bases). The CDR3 loop spans 15 amino acids. The V end lost 3 bases, the J end lost 6 bases, and 15 bases lay between the germline ends. From germline, CDR1 is KGHSH and CDR2 LQKENI. As DNA, the CDR3 is TGTGCCAGCTCACCGGTGTCAGGGGTTGCCAATGAGCAGTTCTTC. Translating gives CASSPVSGVANEQFF.